A single T cell receptor beta chain is shown here with its context. These data belong to a study of blood T cell repertoires in COVID-19. The wider study: Whether acute or convalescent, the COVID-19 samples came from the United States, Italy and Spain.

The germline gives CDR1 SGHTA, CDR2 FQGTGA. The CDR3 consists of 15 residues. The V end was cut by 5 bases, the J end by 2 bases, with 15 bases between. Seattle-derived patients entered the study during active infection and were followed longitudinally. In the authors' workflow: Nucleated cell number was recorded as an estimate derived from reference gene primer amplification. The protocol was immunoSEQ multiplex PCR, while the TCRdb copy is restricted to in-frame clones and leaves out a portion. V and J calls and clone size come straight from that table; D and trimming were deduced from the DNA. This table holds roughly 180,000 clones, roughly 81% found once.

This clonotype originated in a woman in her thirties or forties with COVID-19, enrolled during active disease. The J gene is TRBJ2-5, the V gene TRBV7-3; D is perhaps TRBD1 (6 bases). Sequenced: peripheral blood. DNA for the CDR3: TGTGCCAGCAGCCCCCTCGGACAGCTACAAGAGACCCAGTACTTC. Residues: CASSPLGQLQETQYF.